The rows below give T cell receptor beta chains drawn from one sample of a study of cytotoxic CD8 clonotypes in ibrutinib-treated CLL. Data came from immunoSEQ multiplex PCR; TCRdb stores just in-frame clones and leaves some out. This table holds approximately 150,000 clones, under 90% found once. The sequencing used PBMCs, collected after 24 months of ibrutinib treatment. The receptor set was obtained from a human donor with chronic lymphocytic leukemia. The CDR3 runs from the conserved cysteine through the conserved F or W. The D gene is left open where the match is weak. Where a row states a size, it is once, few, many or the class of an expanded clone; other rows omit it.

TRBJ2-7,TRBD1,TRBV6-5,NA,TGTGCCAGCAGACAGGGGACAGGGGTTGCCTACGAGCAGTACTTC,CASRQGTGVAYEQYF
TRBJ2-2,TRBD1,TRBV2,NA,TGTGCCAGCAGTGGGACAGGGGTTCACACCGGGGAGCTGTTTTTT,CASSGTGVHTGELFF
TRBJ2-3,NA,TRBV20-1,once,TGCAGTGTAAGGGGGGCTTATACGCAGTATTTT,CSVRGAYTQYF
TRBJ1-5,NA,TRBV6-1,NA,TGTGCCAGCAGTGAAGACCAGGTTAGCAATCAGCCCCAGCATTTT,CASSEDQVSNQPQHF
TRBJ2-3,NA,TRBV4-3,NA,TGCGCCAGCAGCCAAGAGGGAAGAGAAGTTGATACGCAGTATTTT,CASSQEGREVDTQYF
TRBJ1-2,TRBD1,TRBV9,NA,TGTGCCAGCAGCGGGACAGGGAACTATGGCTACACCTTC,CASSGTGNYGYTF
TRBJ2-2,NA,TRBV9,few,TGTGCCAGCAGCGTAGGTTGGCAGCCGACCGGGGAGCTGTTTTTT,CASSVGWQPTGELFF
TRBJ1-4,TRBD1,TRBV7-2,once,TGTGCCAGCAGACCCGGGACAGGACAAGCCCAATCCCAAAAACTGTTTTTT,CASRPGTGQAQSQKLFF
TRBJ1-2,NA,TRBV9,NA,TGTGCCAGCAGCGCCCAGTACGACTATGGCTACACCTTC,CASSAQYDYGYTF
TRBJ1-1,NA,TRBV7-6,NA,TGTGCCAGCAGCTTAGCCAGGGTGGGCACTGAAGCTTTCTTT,CASSLARVGTEAFF
TRBJ1-1,NA,TRBV29-1,NA,TGCAGCGTTAAGGGACACCCGAACACTGAAGCTTTCTTT,CSVKGHPNTEAFF
TRBJ1-3,TRBD1,TRBV6-5,many,TGTGCCAGCAGTTACGACAGGGTGAAAGGAAACACCATATATTTT,CASSYDRVKGNTIYF
TRBJ2-1,NA,TRBV7-3,NA,TGTGCCAGCAGCTTAGAATTGGTCAGTGAGCAGTTCTTC,CASSLELVSEQFF
TRBJ2-5,NA,TRBV5-6,NA,TGTGCCAGCAGCTCGTACACGCCCCAAGAGACCCAGTACTTC,CASSSYTPQETQYF
TRBJ1-1,TRBD1,TRBV7-2,NA,TGTGCCAGCAGCCGATACTACAGGGGCATGAACACTGAAGCTTTCTTT,CASSRYYRGMNTEAFF
TRBJ2-7,TRBD2,TRBV2,NA,TGTGCCAGCGATTCGGCTAGCGGGAGGCGTGAGCAGTACTTC,CASDSASGRREQYF
TRBJ1-1,NA,TRBV19,once,TGTGCCACCGGAGAGGGAAATGAAGCTTTCTTT,CATGEGNEAFF
TRBJ1-4,NA,TRBV19,NA,TGTGCCAGTACCGAAAGGGGGAAAGATAATGAAAAACTGTTTTTT,CASTERGKDNEKLFF
TRBJ1-3,TRBD1,TRBV30,NA,TGTGCCTGGAGTGTATACAGGGGGTCTGGAAACACCATATATTTT,CAWSVYRGSGNTIYF
TRBJ1-3,NA,TRBV4-1,once,TGCGCCAGCAGCCAATCGGCTCCCTCAAGAAACACCATATATTTT,CASSQSAPSRNTIYF
TRBJ1-2,NA,TRBV7-9,NA,TGTGCCAGCAGCTTAGCGTCATCGGGGGCCAAAGGCTACACCTTC,CASSLASSGAKGYTF
TRBJ2-3,TRBD2,TRBV7-2,NA,TGTGCCAGCAGCTTAGTTCCGTACGCGGGGGGGATCACAGATACGCAGTATTTT,CASSLVPYAGGITDTQYF
TRBJ1-5,NA,TRBV27,NA,TGTGCCAGCAGTTCGACGTCACGAGGCTATCAGCCCCAGCATTTT,CASSSTSRGYQPQHF
TRBJ2-5,NA,TRBV9,NA,TGTGCCAGCAGCCCACATCCCGGGGGACCCCAAGAGACCCAGTACTTC,CASSPHPGGPQETQYF
TRBJ1-2,NA,TRBV18,NA,TGTGCCAGCTCACCCCCCGAGAGGTATAGGACCGATCCGCATGGCTACACCTTC,CASSPPERYRTDPHGYTF
TRBJ1-2,TRBD1,TRBV30,NA,TGTGCCTGGCGGGGAATGGGACAGATGTCGGGCGGCTACACCTTC,CAWRGMGQMSGGYTF
TRBJ2-3,TRBD2,TRBV6-1,NA,TGTGCCAGCTCGGTCGGGGGGGGCTGGACAGATACGCAGTATTTT,CASSVGGGWTDTQYF
TRBJ2-1,NA,TRBV7-3,NA,TGTGCCAGCGCTAGGGGGGGAAGCTCCTACAATGAGCAGTTCTTC,CASARGGSSYNEQFF
TRBJ2-7,NA,TRBV4-2,once,TGTGCCAGCAGCTTCCTACAGGGCGAGCAGTACTTC,CASSFLQGEQYF